This T cell receptor beta chain stems from a study of blood T cells in healthy people across ages (dated by TCRdb to the mid-2010s). Some background on the complete study: Template switching captured roughly one uniquely barcoded TCR beta cDNA molecule per two T cells in model experiments. Four age groups were formed from the donors: young (average approximately 17 years), middle-aged (around 40), aged (62) and long-lived (about 80). Two additional independent replicas of 1 million unique cDNA reads from the same blood draw were analyzed for two donors (one aged 18 to 30 and one aged 80 or older). To track age-related changes in TCR beta repertoire diversity, the study relied on deep sequencing normalized with unique cDNA molecular identifiers. Donors of different ages were randomly distributed across sequencing lanes to avoid experimental bias.

Trimming leaves V shorter by 1 base and J shorter by 0 bases, with the junction holding 2 bases beyond the gene matches. The CDR1 and CDR2 encoded by the germline V gene are ENHRY and SYGVKD. Counted from cysteine to phenylalanine, this CDR3 has 17 amino acids. The entry retains the CDR3 DNA only, 51 bases that are in frame from base 1. Donors were 35 to 40 systemically healthy Caucasian individuals from Russia aged roughly 6 to 100 years. Ten milliliters of peripheral blood were drawn from each donor into EDTA-treated Vacutainer tubes. Ficoll-Paque density-gradient centrifugation was used to isolate PBMCs, with at least 6.5 million per sample. Trizol reagent was used to extract total RNA from PBMCs, with at least 5.5 micrograms per sample. The percentages of naive CD45RAhigh/CD27high T cells were determined by flow cytometry on a PBMC aliquot from every donor. This clonotype was found a few times. Its antigen is still unknown. Base qualities are missing; no much larger clone stands one base away.

Receptors were amplified or captured by 5' RACE. The sequencing machine was an Illumina HiSeq 2500. A second PCR of roughly 6 to 11 cycles was run with a J-beta primer mix and a sample-barcoded 5' primer. Each TCR beta cDNA molecule received a unique molecular identifier from a template-switch 5' adaptor carrying 12 random nucleotides. Each sample yielded at least 2.5 million CDR3-containing paired-end reads. The Mint cDNA synthesis kit, primed by a TRBC-specific oligonucleotide, was used to synthesize first-strand cDNA from all RNA. All cDNA was treated with uracil-DNA glycosylase and then went through a first 18-cycle PCR with the universal primers M1SS and BC2_uni_R. The authors processed their data as follows. Normalization of each sample was performed by random selection of 1 million high-quality reads, each carrying a distinct molecular identifier. Reads sharing molecular identifiers were discarded rather than binned into consensus sequences. MiTCR, with a Q25 quality threshold and the strictest error-elimination algorithm, was used for CDR3 identification, clonotype clustering and error correction. A nonparametric unseen species model with Euler transformation was used to estimate a lower bound on total TCR beta diversity. The public reads were run again by TCRdb, first through fastp at Q25 and then through MiXCR, and only productive beta chains were kept. Every distinct CDR3 protein forms one entry, paired with its most common genes and DNA. TCRdb, not the authors, supplied the V and J calls. This sample holds roughly 2 million distinct CDR3 sequences; about 50% were observed only once. The ten largest account for roughly 2% of the sample.

The full study reports these points: A strong correlation was found between observed TCR beta diversity and the percentage of naive T cells measured by flow cytometry. Bulk unsorted PBMC profiling prevented conclusive comparison of naive and antigen-experienced compartments. Because donor CMV infection status was unknown, age-related changes in expanded clonotypes were potentially confounded. The long-lived group showed more naive CD4+ T cells, fewer expanded clones and increased TCR diversity than the aged group, suggesting age selection. Total diversity estimates from one million sequenced T cells were considered lower bounds and underestimates. As age increased, observed TCR beta diversity per million T cells dropped in a roughly linear way, and a significant reduction was already evident by age 40.

Recombination joined TRBV10-3 with TRBJ2-3; 12 central nucleotides agree with TRBD2. The sequenced material came from blood. This receptor was taken from a woman between 40 and 50 years old in good health. The CDR3 amino acid sequence is: CAISEWTSGTSTDTQYF. The DNA reads as follows: TGTGCCATCAGTGAGTGGACTAGCGGGACAAGCACAGATACGCAGTATTTT.